The source of this T cell receptor beta chain is a study of CD8 T cells in Susac syndrome. The CDR3 contains 15 residues. Trimming cost V 5 bases and J 6 bases; bases outside gene matches: 8. In germline, CDR1 is MNHEY, CDR2 SMNVEV (reference sequence). With random hexamers, 0.5 to 1 ug RNA was reverse transcribed. TCRdb passed the immunoSEQ multiplex PCR reads through MiXCR, listing each CDR3 protein once. The sample lists some 190,000 distinct CDR3 sequences; roughly 93% were seen once. The chain has TRBV27 and TRBJ2-1; 9 bases align to TRBD2. The specimen sequenced was CD4+ T cells from PBMCs. The receptor comes from a human donor with Susac syndrome. CDR3 nucleotide sequence: TGTGCCAGCAGTACCCAGCGGGGGGAGGTCAATGAGCAGTTCTTC. It translates to CASSTQRGEVNEQFF.